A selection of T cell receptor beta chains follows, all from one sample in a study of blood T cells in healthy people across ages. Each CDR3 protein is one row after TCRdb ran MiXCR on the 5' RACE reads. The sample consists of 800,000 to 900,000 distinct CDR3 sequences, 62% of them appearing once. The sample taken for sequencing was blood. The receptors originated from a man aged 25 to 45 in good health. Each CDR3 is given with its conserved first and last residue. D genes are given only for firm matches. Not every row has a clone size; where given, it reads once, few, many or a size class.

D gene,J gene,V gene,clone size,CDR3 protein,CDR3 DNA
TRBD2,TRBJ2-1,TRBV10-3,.,CATWMELAGEQFF,TGTGCCACCTGGATGGAGTTAGCGGGTGAGCAGTTCTTC
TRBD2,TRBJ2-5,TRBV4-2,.,CASSQDPRGGETQYF,TGTGCCAGCAGCCAAGATCCGCGGGGGGGAGAGACCCAGTACTTC
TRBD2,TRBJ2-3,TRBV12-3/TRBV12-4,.,CASNPSGGLTDTQYF,TGTGCCAGCAACCCTAGCGGGGGGCTCACAGATACGCAGTATTTT
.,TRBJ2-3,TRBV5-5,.,CASAGVTDTQYF,TGTGCCAGCGCCGGAGTCACAGATACGCAGTATTTT
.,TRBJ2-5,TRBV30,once,CAWNFQETQYF,TGTGCCTGGAACTTCCAAGAGACCCAGTACTTC
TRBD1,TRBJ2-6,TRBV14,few,CASSRWTGGPSGANVLTF,TGTGCCAGCAGCCGATGGACAGGGGGTCCCTCTGGGGCCAACGTCCTGACTTTC
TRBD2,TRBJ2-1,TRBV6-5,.,CASSITSGPYNEQFF,TGTGCCAGCAGTATCACTAGCGGACCCTACAATGAGCAGTTCTTC
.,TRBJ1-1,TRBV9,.,CASSVAPSTDTEAFF,TGTGCCAGCAGCGTAGCCCCTTCGACAGACACTGAAGCTTTCTTT
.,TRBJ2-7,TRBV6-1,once,CASSEEWKDSYEQYF,TGTGCCAGCAGTGAAGAGTGGAAGGACAGCTACGAGCAGTACTTC
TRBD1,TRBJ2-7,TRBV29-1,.,CSVEDRGSYEQYF,TGCAGCGTTGAAGACAGGGGGTCCTACGAGCAGTACTTC
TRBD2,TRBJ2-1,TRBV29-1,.,CSVDPQRGYNEQFF,TGCAGCGTTGATCCCCAGCGGGGGTACAATGAGCAGTTCTTC
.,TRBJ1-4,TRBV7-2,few,CASSPQGGEKLFF,TGTGCCAGCAGCCCCCAGGGTGGCGAAAAACTGTTTTTT
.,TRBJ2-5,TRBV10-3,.,CAIKLESGSETQYF,TGTGCCATCAAGCTCGAGTCGGGGTCTGAGACCCAGTACTTC
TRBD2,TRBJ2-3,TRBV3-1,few,CASSQAEAGATTQYF,TGTGCCAGCAGCCAAGCGGAAGCGGGGGCCACTACGCAGTATTTT
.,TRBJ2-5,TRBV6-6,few,CASSSTRDSVTQYF,TGTGCCAGCAGTTCAACCAGGGATTCGGTGACCCAGTACTTC
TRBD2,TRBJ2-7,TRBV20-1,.,CSAPGGATYEQYF,TGCAGTGCCCCGGGGGGGGCGACCTACGAGCAGTACTTC
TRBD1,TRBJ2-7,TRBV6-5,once,CASSYVRGTSYEQYF,TGTGCCAGCAGTTACGTCAGGGGGACCTCCTACGAGCAGTACTTC
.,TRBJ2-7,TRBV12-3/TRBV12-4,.,CASSRSGVSEQYF,TGTGCCAGCAGCCGGTCAGGGGTAAGCGAGCAGTACTTC
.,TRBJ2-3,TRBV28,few,CASSLWRQGPSTDTQYF,TGTGCCAGCAGTTTATGGCGGCAGGGTCCAAGCACAGATACGCAGTATTTT
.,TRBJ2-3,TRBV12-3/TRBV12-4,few,CASSSETSTDTQYF,TGTGCCAGCAGTTCTGAGACTAGCACAGATACGCAGTATTTT
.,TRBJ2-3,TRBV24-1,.,CATSEPGQGARFTQYF,TGTGCCACCAGTGAACCGGGACAAGGGGCCAGGTTTACGCAGTATTTT
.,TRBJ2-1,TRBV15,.,CATSISGYSYNEQFF,TGTGCCACCAGCATATCGGGGTACTCCTACAATGAGCAGTTCTTC
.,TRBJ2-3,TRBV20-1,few,CSARPRARTDTQYF,TGCAGTGCTAGACCTCGGGCCCGCACAGATACGCAGTATTTT
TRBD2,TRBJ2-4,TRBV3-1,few,CASSQDPGRVKNIQYF,TGTGCCAGCAGCCAAGACCCAGGGAGGGTCAAAAACATTCAGTACTTC
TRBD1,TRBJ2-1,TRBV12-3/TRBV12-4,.,CASSRTGGDNEQFF,TGTGCCAGCAGTCGGACAGGGGGAGACAATGAGCAGTTCTTC
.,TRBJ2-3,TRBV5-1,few,CASSFWGDTQYF,TGCGCCAGCAGCTTCTGGGGAGATACGCAGTATTTT
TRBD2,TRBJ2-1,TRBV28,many,CASSSLAGGYEQFF,TGTGCCAGCAGCTCACTAGCGGGGGGGTATGAGCAGTTCTTC
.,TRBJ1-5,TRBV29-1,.,CSVAQGAGNQPQHF,TGCAGCGTTGCTCAGGGTGCGGGCAATCAGCCCCAGCATTTT
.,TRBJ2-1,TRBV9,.,CASSVGGEGNEQFF,TGTGCCAGCAGCGTAGGGGGCGAGGGCAATGAGCAGTTCTTC
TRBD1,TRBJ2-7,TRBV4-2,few,CASSQGVGQGAYEQYF,TGTGCCAGCAGCCAAGGAGTCGGACAGGGGGCCTACGAGCAGTACTTC
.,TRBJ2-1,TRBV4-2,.,CASSQEGGLSLDNEQFF,TGTGCCAGCAGCCAAGAGGGTGGACTATCCCTCGACAATGAGCAGTTCTTC
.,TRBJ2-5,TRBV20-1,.,CSARPPGFQETQYF,TGCAGTGCTAGGCCGCCAGGTTTTCAAGAGACCCAGTACTTC
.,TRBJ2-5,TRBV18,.,CASSFRQTHQETQYF,TGTGCCAGCTCGTTCAGACAGACTCACCAAGAGACCCAGTACTTC
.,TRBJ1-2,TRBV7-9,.,CASAVGQNNYGYTF,TGTGCCTCAGCGGTAGGACAGAATAACTATGGCTACACCTTC
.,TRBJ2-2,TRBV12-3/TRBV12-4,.,CASSPTWGAGNTGELFF,TGTGCCAGCAGTCCCACCTGGGGCGCAGGGAACACCGGGGAGCTGTTTTTT
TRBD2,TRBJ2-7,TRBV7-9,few,CASSSLAGGFHEQYF,TGTGCCAGCAGCTCACTAGCGGGGGGTTTCCACGAGCAGTACTTC
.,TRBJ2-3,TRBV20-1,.,CSAKGPADTQYF,TGCAGTGCGAAGGGCCCCGCGGATACGCAGTATTTT
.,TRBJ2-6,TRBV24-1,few,CAVKGSGANVLTF,TGTGCCGTAAAGGGCTCTGGGGCCAACGTCCTGACTTTC
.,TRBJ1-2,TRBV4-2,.,CASSRHRDYYGYTF,TGTGCCAGCAGCCGACACAGGGACTACTATGGCTACACCTTC
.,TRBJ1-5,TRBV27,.,CASSLYGGSNQPQHF,TGTGCCAGCAGTTTATATGGTGGGAGCAATCAGCCCCAGCATTTT
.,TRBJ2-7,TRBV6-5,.,CASSYSGELYEQYF,TGTGCCAGCAGTTACTCGGGGGAACTCTACGAGCAGTACTTC
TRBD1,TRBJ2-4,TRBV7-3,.,CASSPGQATKNIQYF,TGTGCCAGCAGCCCGGGACAGGCGACAAAAAACATTCAGTACTTC
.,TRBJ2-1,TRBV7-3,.,CASSLGVLSDEQFF,TGTGCCAGCAGCTTAGGGGTCCTTTCGGATGAGCAGTTCTTC
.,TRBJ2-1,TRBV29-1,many,CSVEDGGSRSSYNEQFF,TGCAGCGTTGAAGACGGAGGGAGCAGGAGCTCCTACAATGAGCAGTTCTTC
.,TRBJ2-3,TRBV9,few,CASSVAARPGTDTQYF,TGTGCCAGCAGCGTAGCAGCCCGGCCGGGCACAGATACGCAGTATTTT
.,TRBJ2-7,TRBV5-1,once,CASSWVGLYEQYF,TGCGCCAGCAGCTGGGTGGGACTCTACGAGCAGTACTTC
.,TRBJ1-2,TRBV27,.,CASSLVGIDYGYTF,TGTGCCAGCAGTTTAGTGGGAATTGACTATGGCTACACCTTC
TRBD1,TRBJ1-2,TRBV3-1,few,CASSQDRGDTGVAGYTF,TGTGCCAGCAGCCAAGATCGCGGGGATACAGGGGTCGCTGGCTACACCTTC
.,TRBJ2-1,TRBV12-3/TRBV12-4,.,CASSLEGGHPSSYNEQFF,TGTGCCAGCAGTTTAGAGGGGGGGCATCCTAGCTCCTACAATGAGCAGTTCTTC
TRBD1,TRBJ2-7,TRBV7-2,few,CASSLGYSGQVDWEQYF,TGTGCCAGCAGCTTAGGTTACTCGGGACAGGTTGATTGGGAGCAGTACTTC
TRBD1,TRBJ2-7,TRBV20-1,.,CSARDRDRPQIYEQYF,TGCAGTGCTAGAGATCGGGACAGGCCCCAAATTTACGAGCAGTACTTC
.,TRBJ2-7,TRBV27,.,CASSLGPEVYNEQYF,TGTGCCAGCAGTTTGGGGCCGGAGGTCTACAATGAGCAGTACTTC
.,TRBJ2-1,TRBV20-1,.,CSAPAWGRSYNEQFF,TGCAGTGCTCCAGCGTGGGGGAGGTCCTACAATGAGCAGTTCTTC
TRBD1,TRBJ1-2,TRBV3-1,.,CASSQTETGFSGYTF,TGTGCCAGCAGCCAAACCGAGACAGGGTTTAGTGGCTACACCTTC